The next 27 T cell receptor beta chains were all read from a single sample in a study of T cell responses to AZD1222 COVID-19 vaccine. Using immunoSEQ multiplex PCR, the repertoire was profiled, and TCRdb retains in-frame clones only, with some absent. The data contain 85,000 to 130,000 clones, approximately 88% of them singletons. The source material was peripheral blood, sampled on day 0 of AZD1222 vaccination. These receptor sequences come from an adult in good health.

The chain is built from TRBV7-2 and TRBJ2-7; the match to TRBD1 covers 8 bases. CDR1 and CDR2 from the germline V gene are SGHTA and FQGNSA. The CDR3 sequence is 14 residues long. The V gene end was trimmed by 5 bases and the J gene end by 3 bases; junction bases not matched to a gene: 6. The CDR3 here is CASSLQGAFYEQYF. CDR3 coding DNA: TGTGCCAGCAGCCTCCAGGGGGCTTTCTACGAGCAGTACTTC.

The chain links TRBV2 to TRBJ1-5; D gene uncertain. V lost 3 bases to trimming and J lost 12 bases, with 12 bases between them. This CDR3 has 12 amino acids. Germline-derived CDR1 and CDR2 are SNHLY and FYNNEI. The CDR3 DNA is TGTGCCAGCAGTGATTCCCGCACGGTCCAGCATTTT. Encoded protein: CASSDSRTVQHF.

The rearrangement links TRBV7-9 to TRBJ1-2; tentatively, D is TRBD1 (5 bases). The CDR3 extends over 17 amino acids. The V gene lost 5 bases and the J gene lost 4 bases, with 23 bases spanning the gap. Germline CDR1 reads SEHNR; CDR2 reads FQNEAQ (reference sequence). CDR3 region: CASSPRDPGMLIYGYTF. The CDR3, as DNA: TGTGCCAGCAGCCCCAGGGATCCAGGGATGCTTATCTATGGCTACACCTTC. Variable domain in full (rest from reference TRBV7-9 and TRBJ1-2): DTGVSQNPRHKITKRGQNVTFRCDPISEHNRLYWYRQTLGQGPEFLTYFQNEAQLEKSRLLSDRFSAERPKGSFSTLEIQRTEQGDSAMYLCASSPRDPGMLIYGYTFGSGTRLTVV.

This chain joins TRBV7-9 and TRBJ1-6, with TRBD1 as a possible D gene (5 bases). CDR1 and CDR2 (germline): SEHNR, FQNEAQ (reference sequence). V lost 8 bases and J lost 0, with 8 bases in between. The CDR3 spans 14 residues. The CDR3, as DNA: TGTGCCAGCCGGGGGAGCTCCTATAATTCACCCCTCCACTTT. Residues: CASRGSSYNSPLHF.

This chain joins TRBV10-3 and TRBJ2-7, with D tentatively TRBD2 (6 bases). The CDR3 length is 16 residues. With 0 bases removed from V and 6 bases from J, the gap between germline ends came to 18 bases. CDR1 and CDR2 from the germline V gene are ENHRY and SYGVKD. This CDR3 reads CAISESRRGAPSEQYF. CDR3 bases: TGTGCCATCAGTGAGTCGAGGCGGGGAGCCCCCTCCGAGCAGTACTTC.

CDR3 sequence (DNA): TGTGCCAGCTCACGGGACATCCCGAACACTGAAGCTTTCTTT. As protein: CASSRDIPNTEAFF. This chain links TRBV18 with TRBJ1-1; a possible D gene is TRBD1 (6 bases). The CDR3 spans 14 residues. The germline gives CDR1 KGHSH, CDR2 LQKENI. Deletions cut 4 bases from V and 1 base from J, with 10 bases between.

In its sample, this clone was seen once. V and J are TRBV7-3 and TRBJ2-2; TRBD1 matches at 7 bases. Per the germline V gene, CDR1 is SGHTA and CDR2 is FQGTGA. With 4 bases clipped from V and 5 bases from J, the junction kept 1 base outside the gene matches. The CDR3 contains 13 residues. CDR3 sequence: CASSSQGTGELFF. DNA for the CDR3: TGTGCCAGCAGCTCACAGGGGACCGGGGAGCTGTTTTTT. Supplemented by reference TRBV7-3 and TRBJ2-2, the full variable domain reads GAGVSQTPSNKVTEKGKYVELRCDPISGHTALYWYRQSLGQGPEFLIYFQGTGAADDSGLPNDRFFAVRPEGSVSTLKIQRTERGDSAVYLCASSSQGTGELFFGEGSRLTVL.

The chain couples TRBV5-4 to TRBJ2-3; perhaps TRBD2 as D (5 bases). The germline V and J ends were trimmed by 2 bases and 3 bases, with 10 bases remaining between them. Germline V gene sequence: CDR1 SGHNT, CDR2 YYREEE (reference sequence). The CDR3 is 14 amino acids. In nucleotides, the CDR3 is TGTGCCAGCAGCTTTACTAGTCTGACAGATACGCAGTATTTT. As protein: CASSFTSLTDTQYF.

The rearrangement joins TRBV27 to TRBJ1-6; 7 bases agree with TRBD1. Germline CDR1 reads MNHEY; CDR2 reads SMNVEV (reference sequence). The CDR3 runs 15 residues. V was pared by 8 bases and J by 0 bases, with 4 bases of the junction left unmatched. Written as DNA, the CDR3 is TGTGCCAGCGGCTGGGACAGCTCCTATAATTCACCCCTCCACTTT. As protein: CASGWDSSYNSPLHF.

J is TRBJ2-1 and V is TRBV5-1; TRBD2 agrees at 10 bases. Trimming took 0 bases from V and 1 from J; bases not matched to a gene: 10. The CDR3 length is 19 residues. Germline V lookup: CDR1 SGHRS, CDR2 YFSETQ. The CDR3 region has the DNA TGCGCCAGCAGCTTGGTGACGACTAGCGGGTCCCTATCCTACAATGAGCAGTTCTTC. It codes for CASSLVTTSGSLSYNEQFF.

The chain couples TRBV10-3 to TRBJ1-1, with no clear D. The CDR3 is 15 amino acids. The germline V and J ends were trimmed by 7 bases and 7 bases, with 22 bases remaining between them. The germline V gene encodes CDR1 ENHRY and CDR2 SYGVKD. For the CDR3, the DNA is TGTGCCATCAAGACTTCGGAGGCCCCAACGGGTGAAGCTTTCTTT. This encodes CAIKTSEAPTGEAFF.

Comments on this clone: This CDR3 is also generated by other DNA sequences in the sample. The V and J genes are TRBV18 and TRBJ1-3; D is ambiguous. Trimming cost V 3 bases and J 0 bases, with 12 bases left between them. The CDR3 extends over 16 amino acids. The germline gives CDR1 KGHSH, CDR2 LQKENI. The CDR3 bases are TGTGCCAGCTCACCTTTCGGACGGTACTCTGGAAACACCATATATTTT. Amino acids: CASSPFGRYSGNTIYF.

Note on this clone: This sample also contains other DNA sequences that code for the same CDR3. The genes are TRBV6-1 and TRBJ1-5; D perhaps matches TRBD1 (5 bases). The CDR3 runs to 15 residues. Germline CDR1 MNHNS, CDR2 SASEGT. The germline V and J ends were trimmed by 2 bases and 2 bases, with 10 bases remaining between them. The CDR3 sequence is CASSELGAGNQPQHF. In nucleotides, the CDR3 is TGTGCCAGCAGTGAATTAGGGGCCGGCAATCAGCCCCAGCATTTT.

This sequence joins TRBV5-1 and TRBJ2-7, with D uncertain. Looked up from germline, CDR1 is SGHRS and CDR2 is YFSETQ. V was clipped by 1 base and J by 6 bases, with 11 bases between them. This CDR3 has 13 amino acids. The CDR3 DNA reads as TGCGCCAGCAGCTTGTCCGTTGCGCGCGAGCAGTACTTC. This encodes CASSLSVAREQYF.

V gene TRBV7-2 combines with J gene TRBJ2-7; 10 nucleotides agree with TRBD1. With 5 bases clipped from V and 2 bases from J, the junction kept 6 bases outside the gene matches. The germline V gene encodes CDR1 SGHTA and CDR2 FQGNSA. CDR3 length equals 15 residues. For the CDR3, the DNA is TGTGCCAGCAGCGTAACCGGGACAGGGGCCTACGAGCAGTACTTC. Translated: CASSVTGTGAYEQYF.

The CDR3 protein is CASSPYPTVEAFF. The CDR3 DNA reads as TGTGCCAGCAGTCCCTACCCGACTGTTGAAGCTTTCTTT. This chain links TRBV27 with TRBJ1-1; D gene ambiguous. This CDR3 has 13 residues. V was trimmed by 5 bases and J by 7 bases, leaving 14 bases between them. Germline values: CDR1 MNHEY, CDR2 SMNVEV (reference sequence).

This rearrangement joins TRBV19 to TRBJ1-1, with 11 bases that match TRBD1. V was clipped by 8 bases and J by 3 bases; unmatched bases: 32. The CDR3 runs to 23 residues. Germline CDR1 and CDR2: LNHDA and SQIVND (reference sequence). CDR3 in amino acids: CASLPGQGVSLITVRQGYTEAFF. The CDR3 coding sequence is TGTGCCAGTTTACCGGGACAGGGGGTCTCCCTCATCACGGTCCGGCAGGGATACACTGAAGCTTTCTTT.

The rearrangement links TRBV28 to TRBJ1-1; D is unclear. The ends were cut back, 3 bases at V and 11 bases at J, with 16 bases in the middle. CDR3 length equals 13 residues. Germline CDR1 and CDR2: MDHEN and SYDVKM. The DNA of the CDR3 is TGTGCCAGCAGTTTGGACCGAAGGAGGGAGGCTTTCTTT. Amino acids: CASSLDRRREAFF.

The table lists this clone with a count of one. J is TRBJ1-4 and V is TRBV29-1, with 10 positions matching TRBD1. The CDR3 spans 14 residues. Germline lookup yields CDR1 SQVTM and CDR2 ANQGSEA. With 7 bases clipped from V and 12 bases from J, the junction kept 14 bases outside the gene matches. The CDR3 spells CSAVTGTGDGELFF. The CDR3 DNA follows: TGCAGCGCCGTTACCGGGACAGGGGACGGGGAACTGTTTTTT. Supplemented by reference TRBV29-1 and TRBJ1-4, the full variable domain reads SAVISQKPSRDICQRGTSLTIQCQVDSQVTMMFWYRQQPGQSLTLIATANQGSEATYESGFVIDKFPISRPNLTFSTLTVSNMSPEDSSIYLCSAVTGTGDGELFFGSGTQLSVL.

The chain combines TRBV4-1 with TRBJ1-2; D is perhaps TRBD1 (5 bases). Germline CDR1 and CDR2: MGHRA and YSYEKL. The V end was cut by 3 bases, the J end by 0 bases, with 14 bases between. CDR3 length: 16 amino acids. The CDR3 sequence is CASSHSQTGANYGYTF. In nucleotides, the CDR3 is TGCGCCAGCAGCCATAGTCAGACGGGGGCTAACTATGGCTACACCTTC.

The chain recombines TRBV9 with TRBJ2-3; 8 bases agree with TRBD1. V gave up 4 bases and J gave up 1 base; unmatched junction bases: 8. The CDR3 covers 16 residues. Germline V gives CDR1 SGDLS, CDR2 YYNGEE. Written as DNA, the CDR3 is TGTGCCAGCAGCCCGAGGACAGGGTCTGGCACAGATACGCAGTATTTT. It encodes CASSPRTGSGTDTQYF.

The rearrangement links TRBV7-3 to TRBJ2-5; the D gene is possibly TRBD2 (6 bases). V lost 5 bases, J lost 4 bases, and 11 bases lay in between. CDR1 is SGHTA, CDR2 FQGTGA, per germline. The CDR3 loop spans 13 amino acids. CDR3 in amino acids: CASSISGPETQYF. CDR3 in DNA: TGTGCCAGCAGCATTAGCGGTCCAGAGACCCAGTACTTC.

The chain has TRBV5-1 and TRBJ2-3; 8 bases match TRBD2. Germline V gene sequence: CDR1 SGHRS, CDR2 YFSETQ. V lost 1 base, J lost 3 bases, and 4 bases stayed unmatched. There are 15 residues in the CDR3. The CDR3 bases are TGCGCCAGCAGCTTGATCGGGGGGGCAACAGATACGCAGTATTTT. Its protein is CASSLIGGATDTQYF. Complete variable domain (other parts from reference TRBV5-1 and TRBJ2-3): KAGVTQTPRYLIKTRGQQVTLSCSPISGHRSVSWYQQTPGQGLQFLFEYFSETQRNKGNFPGRFSGRQFSNSRSEMNVSTLELGDSALYLCASSLIGGATDTQYFGPGTRLTVL.

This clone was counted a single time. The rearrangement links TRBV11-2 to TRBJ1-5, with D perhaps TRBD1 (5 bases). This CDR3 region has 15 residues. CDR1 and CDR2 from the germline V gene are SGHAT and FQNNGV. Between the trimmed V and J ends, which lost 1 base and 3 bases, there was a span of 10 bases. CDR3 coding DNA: TGTGCCAGCAGCTTAGTTTGGGGGTCCAATCAGCCCCAGCATTTT. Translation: CASSLVWGSNQPQHF.

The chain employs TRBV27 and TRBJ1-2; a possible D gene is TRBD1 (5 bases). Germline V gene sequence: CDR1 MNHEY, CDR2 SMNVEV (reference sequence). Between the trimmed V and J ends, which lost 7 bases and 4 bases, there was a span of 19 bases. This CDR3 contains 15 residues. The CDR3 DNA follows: TGTGCCAGCACCCCGATCGGGGGATACACCTATGGCTACACCTTC. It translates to CASTPIGGYTYGYTF.

The CDR3 loop is CASSFGQGEGGYTF. DNA for the CDR3: TGTGCCAGCAGCTTCGGACAGGGGGAGGGTGGCTACACCTTC. V usage is TRBV7-3 and J usage is TRBJ1-2, with 10 bases fitting TRBD1. The CDR3 contains 14 residues. Trimming removed 3 bases from V and 7 bases from J; junction bases left unmatched: 5. CDR1 is SGHTA and CDR2 is FQGTGA in the germline V gene.

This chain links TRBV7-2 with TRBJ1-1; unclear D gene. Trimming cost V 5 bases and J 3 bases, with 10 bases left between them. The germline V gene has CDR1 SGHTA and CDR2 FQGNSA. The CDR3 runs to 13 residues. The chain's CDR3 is CASSMPIDTEAFF. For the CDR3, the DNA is TGTGCCAGCAGCATGCCCATAGACACTGAAGCTTTCTTT.